These T cell receptor beta chains were read from a single sample in a study of T cell responses to AZD1222 COVID-19 vaccine. The data were produced by immunoSEQ multiplex PCR, yet TCRdb's version contains in-frame clones alone and is incomplete. Counted here are about 86,000 clones, around 80% occurring once; the ten biggest clones make up around 21%. Sequencing used peripheral blood, obtained on day 0 of AZD1222 vaccination. The receptors were sampled from an adult in good health. The CDR3 runs from the conserved cysteine through the conserved F or W. Clone size appears in some rows only: once, few, many, or a class for an expanded clone.

j_gene	abundance	v_gene	CDR3aa
TRBJ1-5	NA	TRBV4-2	CASSQDLENQPQHF
TRBJ2-7	few	TRBV6-2/TRBV6-3	CASSPARGEGSYEQYF
TRBJ1-2	NA	TRBV18	CASSPQRTKGYTF
TRBJ2-5	NA	TRBV27	CASSGTGWETQYF
TRBJ2-1	few	TRBV5-1	CASSLVAGDGYNEQFF
TRBJ1-3	few	TRBV27	CASSMTGSGNTIYF
TRBJ1-1	once	TRBV6-5	CASSYSIRGRSTFF
TRBJ2-5	NA	TRBV11-2	CASSLIVRLAGIGETQYF
TRBJ2-7	NA	TRBV23-1	CASSQPLFPYEQYF
TRBJ2-1	NA	TRBV7-8	CASSRTSGSWDEQFF
TRBJ2-3	NA	TRBV2	CASSEEDTQYF
TRBJ1-5	NA	TRBV28	CASSLGPTVSNQPQHF
TRBJ2-6	NA	TRBV5-1	CASSARPAGQGGANVLTF
TRBJ1-3	NA	TRBV27	CASSPRTGWSSGNTIYF
TRBJ2-3	once	TRBV5-8	CASSWTSGRRDTQYF
TRBJ2-5	NA	TRBV7-2	CASSLVGRETQYF
TRBJ2-2	NA	TRBV11-2	CASSRSNRAGELFF
TRBJ1-4	NA	TRBV6-5	CASRSRQATNEKLFF
TRBJ2-1	NA	TRBV7-9	CASSLLTSGNSYNEQFF
TRBJ2-7	NA	TRBV27	CASSLSRTGNEQYF
TRBJ2-1	NA	TRBV7-6	CASSPSYNEQFF
TRBJ1-5	few	TRBV4-2	CASRGDINQPQHF
TRBJ2-3	NA	TRBV19	CASGRDRGKDTQYF
TRBJ1-5	NA	TRBV19	CASSHRGHVQPQHF
TRBJ2-5	NA	TRBV7-9	CASSLARDEETQYF
TRBJ2-6	NA	TRBV28	CASTEVNGANVLTF
TRBJ2-5	NA	TRBV19	CASSTGTGTGLKTQYF
TRBJ1-6	NA	TRBV30	CAWRGQINSPLHF
TRBJ1-3	NA	TRBV6-2/TRBV6-3	CASSLPRSSGNTIYF
TRBJ1-1	NA	TRBV5-1	CASSLVGSATEAFF
TRBJ2-7	NA	TRBV4-2	CASSQDSITGVRYF
TRBJ2-3	NA	TRBV5-5	CASSNLADTQYF
TRBJ2-2	NA	TRBV3-1/TRBV3-2	CASSRGEGATGELFF
TRBJ2-1	NA	TRBV6-5	CASSYSGHYNEQFF
TRBJ1-5	NA	TRBV3-1/TRBV3-2	CASSQEGGQGTKNDSNQPQHF
TRBJ2-1	once	TRBV7-9	CASSRRGEQFF
TRBJ1-5	NA	TRBV4-1	CASSQAWARGPSAQHF
TRBJ2-7	NA	TRBV19	CASSMGLAAYEQYF
TRBJ2-7	NA	TRBV5-5	CASSVTSGDSYEQYF
TRBJ1-5	NA	TRBV6-5	CASRQGAGSNQPQHF
TRBJ2-7	NA	TRBV30	CAWGTLADYEQYF
TRBJ2-7	NA	TRBV6-5	CASSSLAGVSYEQYF
TRBJ2-1	NA	TRBV20-1	CSASPGAGSSYNEQFF
TRBJ2-7	NA	TRBV12-5	CASSLDQTYEQYF
TRBJ1-1	once	TRBV6-2/TRBV6-3	CASSSGQGAKTEAFF
TRBJ2-2	NA	TRBV9	CASSVGGTWGGELFF
TRBJ2-4	few	TRBV2	CASSAAIVRSTRVAKNIQYF
TRBJ1-2	NA	TRBV3-1/TRBV3-2	CASSQVEDYGYTF
TRBJ2-3	NA	TRBV6-5	CASSPGTALDTQYF
TRBJ1-5	NA	TRBV18	CASSPNWIGPQHF
TRBJ1-1	NA	TRBV9	CASSDGLGTEAFF
TRBJ2-7	NA	TRBV5-1	CASSFIVGSYEQYF
TRBJ2-1	NA	TRBV29-1	CSVEHKHNEQFF
TRBJ2-7	NA	TRBV5-1	CASSLGRGGRSYEQYF
TRBJ2-2	NA	TRBV9	CASSVWESGGELFF
TRBJ1-2	once	TRBV5-5	CASSWTHLYGYTF
TRBJ2-2	NA	TRBV25-1	CASSGTGDTGELFF
TRBJ2-5	NA	TRBV2	CASRESSGRGRETQYF
TRBJ2-7	NA	TRBV11-3	CASSLGGEDEQYF